A selection of T cell receptor beta chains follows, all from one sample in a study of blood T cells in healthy people across ages. TCRdb reprocessed the 5' RACE reads via MiXCR and lists one record per CDR3 protein. This table holds approximately 800,000 distinct CDR3 sequences, 36% found once. Source material: blood. All receptors come from a man between 18 and 35 years old in good health. CDR3s include the opening cysteine and the closing phenylalanine or tryptophan. D genes are given only for firm matches. The size entry is marked missing in some rows and otherwise reads once, few, many or a size class.

CDR3aa: CAWSVFGRDHYGREKLFF
CDR3nt: TGTGCCTGGAGTGTCTTCGGGAGGGATCATTATGGGAGGGAAAAACTGTTTTTT
abundance: .
j_gene: TRBJ1-4
d_gene: .
v_gene: TRBV30

CDR3aa: CASSFSVDGLPDTQYF
CDR3nt: TGCGCCAGCAGCTTTTCCGTGGACGGGCTCCCAGATACGCAGTATTTT
abundance: .
j_gene: TRBJ2-3
d_gene: .
v_gene: TRBV5-1

CDR3aa: CSAPYQGRPGELFF
CDR3nt: TGCAGTGCTCCCTACCAGGGCAGGCCCGGGGAGCTGTTTTTT
abundance: few
j_gene: TRBJ2-2
d_gene: .
v_gene: TRBV20-1

CDR3aa: CASRQDGASTDTQYF
CDR3nt: TGTGCCAGCAGGCAGGACGGGGCTAGCACAGATACGCAGTATTTT
abundance: few
j_gene: TRBJ2-3
d_gene: .
v_gene: TRBV2

CDR3aa: CASTLEERTNTGELFF
CDR3nt: TGTGCCAGCACCTTGGAAGAGCGAACGAACACCGGGGAGCTGTTTTTT
abundance: .
j_gene: TRBJ2-2
d_gene: .
v_gene: TRBV7-3

CDR3aa: CASSWRDSPYEQYF
CDR3nt: TGTGCCAGCAGCTGGCGGGACAGCCCCTACGAGCAGTACTTC
abundance: many
j_gene: TRBJ2-7
d_gene: .
v_gene: TRBV5-5

CDR3aa: CASSLEGGYYEQYF
CDR3nt: TGCGCCAGCAGCTTGGAGGGCGGATACTACGAGCAGTACTTC
abundance: .
j_gene: TRBJ2-7
d_gene: .
v_gene: TRBV5-1

CDR3aa: CASSQDLGFIAENIQYF
CDR3nt: TGCGCCAGCAGCCAAGATCTAGGATTTATTGCCGAAAACATTCAGTACTTC
abundance: .
j_gene: TRBJ2-4
d_gene: .
v_gene: TRBV4-3

CDR3aa: CASSVTLSSRDRGYGYTF
CDR3nt: TGCGCCAGCAGCGTCACCCTCTCTTCCCGGGACAGGGGCTATGGCTACACCTTC
abundance: .
j_gene: TRBJ1-2
d_gene: TRBD1
v_gene: TRBV4-3

CDR3aa: CSADEGSTDRQYF
CDR3nt: TGCAGTGCTGACGAGGGGAGCACAGATAGGCAGTATTTT
abundance: .
j_gene: TRBJ2-3
d_gene: .
v_gene: TRBV20-1

CDR3aa: CASSKDPSATDTQYF
CDR3nt: TGTGCCAGCAGCAAAGACCCTAGCGCCACAGATACGCAGTATTTT
abundance: many
j_gene: TRBJ2-3
d_gene: .
v_gene: TRBV21-1

CDR3aa: CASSFPDTNYGYTF
CDR3nt: TGCGCCAGCAGCTTCCCGGATACTAACTATGGCTACACCTTC
abundance: many
j_gene: TRBJ1-2
d_gene: .
v_gene: TRBV5-1

CDR3aa: CASSLNGEDYEQYF
CDR3nt: TGTGCCAGCAGTTTAAACGGTGAAGACTACGAGCAGTACTTC
abundance: few
j_gene: TRBJ2-7
d_gene: .
v_gene: TRBV27

CDR3aa: CSVEENREGRGRSYNEQFF
CDR3nt: TGCAGCGTTGAAGAAAACCGGGAGGGGAGAGGGAGGTCCTACAATGAGCAGTTCTTC
abundance: .
j_gene: TRBJ2-1
d_gene: TRBD2
v_gene: TRBV29-1

CDR3aa: CASSLSGNLYGYTF
CDR3nt: TGTGCCAGCAGTTTATCGGGAAACCTCTATGGCTACACCTTC
abundance: many
j_gene: TRBJ1-2
d_gene: .
v_gene: TRBV27

CDR3aa: CASIPMRGASGYNEQFF
CDR3nt: TGTGCCAGCATTCCGATGCGGGGGGCATCGGGTTACAATGAGCAGTTCTTC
abundance: .
j_gene: TRBJ2-1
d_gene: TRBD2
v_gene: TRBV11-1

CDR3aa: CSAPRQGNEKLFF
CDR3nt: TGCAGTGCCCCTCGACAGGGAAATGAAAAACTGTTTTTT
abundance: .
j_gene: TRBJ1-4
d_gene: TRBD1
v_gene: TRBV20-1

CDR3aa: CASSADGPTTQYF
CDR3nt: TGCGCCAGCAGCGCCGACGGCCCCACGACCCAGTACTTC
abundance: few
j_gene: TRBJ2-5
d_gene: .
v_gene: TRBV5-1

CDR3aa: CAISEIGQTPGNTIYF
CDR3nt: TGTGCCATCAGTGAAATCGGGCAGACCCCTGGAAACACCATATATTTT
abundance: .
j_gene: TRBJ1-3
d_gene: .
v_gene: TRBV10-3

CDR3aa: CSADDLPNEQFF
CDR3nt: TGCAGTGCTGACGACTTGCCGAATGAGCAGTTCTTC
abundance: .
j_gene: TRBJ2-1
d_gene: .
v_gene: TRBV20-1

CDR3aa: CASSIHGTSNTEAFF
CDR3nt: TGTGCCAGCAGTATACATGGGACCTCGAACACTGAAGCTTTCTTT
abundance: .
j_gene: TRBJ1-1
d_gene: .
v_gene: TRBV6-5

CDR3aa: CSAREGAGQFF
CDR3nt: TGCAGTGCTAGAGAGGGGGCGGGGCAGTTCTTC
abundance: few
j_gene: TRBJ2-1
d_gene: .
v_gene: TRBV20-1

CDR3aa: CAWGTGKVSGANVLTF
CDR3nt: TGTGCCTGGGGGACAGGGAAGGTCTCTGGGGCCAACGTCCTGACTTTC
abundance: .
j_gene: TRBJ2-6
d_gene: TRBD1
v_gene: TRBV30

CDR3aa: CASSPQDLGYTF
CDR3nt: TGTGCCAGCAGCCCTCAGGACCTCGGCTACACCTTC
abundance: many
j_gene: TRBJ1-2
d_gene: .
v_gene: TRBV12-3/TRBV12-4

CDR3aa: CASSTGPSNEQYF
CDR3nt: TGTGCCAGCAGCACGGGACCTAGCAATGAGCAGTACTTC
abundance: few
j_gene: TRBJ2-7
d_gene: .
v_gene: TRBV7-3

CDR3aa: CASSWDRVDSPLHF
CDR3nt: TGTGCCAGCAGTTGGGACAGGGTGGATTCACCCCTCCACTTT
abundance: few
j_gene: TRBJ1-6
d_gene: TRBD1
v_gene: TRBV25-1

CDR3aa: CSARDEGPRGTDTQYF
CDR3nt: TGCAGTGCTAGAGATGAAGGGCCCCGGGGCACAGATACGCAGTATTTT
abundance: .
j_gene: TRBJ2-3
d_gene: .
v_gene: TRBV20-1

CDR3aa: CASSLAGGLGGNSYERYF
CDR3nt: TGTGCCAGCAGCTTAGCCGGTGGCCTCGGGGGGAACTCCTACGAGCGGTACTTC
abundance: .
j_gene: TRBJ2-7
d_gene: TRBD2
v_gene: TRBV7-2

CDR3aa: CASRVWLQSRANNTDTQYF
CDR3nt: TGTGCCAGCAGAGTGTGGTTGCAATCGCGGGCCAATAACACAGATACGCAGTATTTT
abundance: .
j_gene: TRBJ2-3
d_gene: .
v_gene: TRBV11-2

CDR3aa: CSAGQGTYEQYF
CDR3nt: TGCAGTGCTGGACAGGGAACCTACGAGCAGTACTTC
abundance: few
j_gene: TRBJ2-7
d_gene: TRBD1
v_gene: TRBV20-1

CDR3aa: CGVEGRDRTTDTQYF
CDR3nt: TGCGGCGTTGAGGGTCGGGACAGGACGACAGATACGCAGTATTTT
abundance: few
j_gene: TRBJ2-3
d_gene: TRBD1
v_gene: TRBV29-1

CDR3aa: CASSQEKAVMNTEAFF
CDR3nt: TGTGCCAGCAGCCAAGAAAAGGCAGTAATGAACACTGAAGCTTTCTTT
abundance: .
j_gene: TRBJ1-1
d_gene: .
v_gene: TRBV4-2

CDR3aa: CSASSGEDLIQYF
CDR3nt: TGCAGTGCTAGCTCTGGGGAAGACCTGATTCAGTACTTC
abundance: .
j_gene: TRBJ2-4
d_gene: .
v_gene: TRBV20-1

CDR3aa: CASFKIGVDSKYGYTF
CDR3nt: TGCGCCAGCTTTAAAATCGGCGTCGACTCCAAGTATGGCTACACCTTC
abundance: .
j_gene: TRBJ1-2
d_gene: .
v_gene: TRBV23-1

CDR3aa: CSATNNYGHTF
CDR3nt: TGCAGTGCTACGAATAACTATGGCCACACCTTC
abundance: .
j_gene: TRBJ1-2
d_gene: .
v_gene: TRBV20-1

CDR3aa: CASSEGFAQYF
CDR3nt: TGTGCCAGCAGTGAAGGGTTTGCCCAGTACTTC
abundance: many
j_gene: TRBJ2-7
d_gene: .
v_gene: TRBV25-1

CDR3aa: CAGRDSNQPQHF
CDR3nt: TGTGCCGGCAGAGACAGCAATCAGCCCCAGCATTTT
abundance: few
j_gene: TRBJ1-5
d_gene: .
v_gene: TRBV6-2/TRBV6-3

CDR3aa: CASSENPGGPGGTQYF
CDR3nt: TGTGCCAGCAGTGAAAACCCCGGGGGGCCAGGGGGGACGCAGTATTTT
abundance: .
j_gene: TRBJ2-3
d_gene: .
v_gene: TRBV2